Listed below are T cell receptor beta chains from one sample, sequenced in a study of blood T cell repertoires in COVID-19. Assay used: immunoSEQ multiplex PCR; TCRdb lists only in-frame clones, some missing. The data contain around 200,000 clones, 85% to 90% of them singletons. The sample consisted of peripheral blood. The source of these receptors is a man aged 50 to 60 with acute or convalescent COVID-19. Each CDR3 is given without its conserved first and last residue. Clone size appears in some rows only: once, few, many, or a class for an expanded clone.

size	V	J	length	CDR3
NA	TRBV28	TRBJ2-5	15	ASSTSGSGTYQETQY
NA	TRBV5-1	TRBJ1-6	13	ASSPRDSRNSPLH
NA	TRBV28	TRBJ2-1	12	ASNPLGQYNEQF
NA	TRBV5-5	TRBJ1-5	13	ASSWGQGSGQPQH
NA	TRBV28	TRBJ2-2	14	ASSRTSGRPTGELF
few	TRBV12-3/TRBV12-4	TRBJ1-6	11	ATRGQGVSPLH
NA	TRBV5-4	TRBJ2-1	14	ASSAFTSGRALEQF
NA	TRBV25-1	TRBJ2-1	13	ASSFRTSGVGEQF
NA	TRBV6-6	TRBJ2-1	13	ATQDRDRPYNEQF
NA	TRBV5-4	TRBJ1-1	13	ASSLVQGGGEEAF
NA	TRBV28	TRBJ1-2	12	ASSFRDRPLGYT
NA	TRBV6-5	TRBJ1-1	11	ASRIDRNTEAF
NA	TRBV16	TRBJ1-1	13	ASSQFEQVNTEAF
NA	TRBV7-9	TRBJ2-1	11	ASSSTVYNEQF
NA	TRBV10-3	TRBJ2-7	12	AISGLAGQNEQY
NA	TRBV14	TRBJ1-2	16	ASSQTGTGPPWRYGYT
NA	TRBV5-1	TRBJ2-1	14	ASSDRRASSYNEQF
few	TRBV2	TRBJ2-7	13	ASSGSRQGALEQY
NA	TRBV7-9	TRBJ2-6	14	ASSPDRVSGANVLT
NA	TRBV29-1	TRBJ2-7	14	SVEDWGQGGSYEQY
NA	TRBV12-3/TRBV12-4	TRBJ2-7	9	ASSLAGEQY
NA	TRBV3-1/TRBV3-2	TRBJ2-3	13	ASSQDLLATDTQY
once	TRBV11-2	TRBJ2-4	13	ASSPETSGFIIQY
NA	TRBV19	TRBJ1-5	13	ASSIVRGLNQPQH
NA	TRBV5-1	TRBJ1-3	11	ASKTGVGNTIY
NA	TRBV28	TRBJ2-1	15	ASSLRHGRVGSNEQF
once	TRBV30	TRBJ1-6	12	AWSGQGTGSPLH
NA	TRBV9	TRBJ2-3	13	ASKAGGPGTDTQY
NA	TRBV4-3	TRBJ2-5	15	ASSQEAPGQGMGTQY
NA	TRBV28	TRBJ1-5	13	ASSVTGGGNQPQH
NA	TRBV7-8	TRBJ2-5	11	ASSIRGGETQY
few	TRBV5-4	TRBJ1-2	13	ASSLAGQTNYGYT
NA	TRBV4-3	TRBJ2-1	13	ASSPRDTVYNEQF
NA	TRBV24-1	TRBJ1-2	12	ATSDPRRGGGYT
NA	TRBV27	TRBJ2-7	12	ASKTSGSSHEQY
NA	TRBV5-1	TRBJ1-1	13	ASSFPDRPVTEAF
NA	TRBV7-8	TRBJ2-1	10	ASSPERGRQF
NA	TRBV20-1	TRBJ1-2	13	SASDTGATNYGYT
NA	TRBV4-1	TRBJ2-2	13	ASSQDPQGSGELF
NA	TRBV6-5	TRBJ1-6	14	ASSSTGLTPDSPLH
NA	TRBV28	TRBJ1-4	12	ASSGILGGEKLF
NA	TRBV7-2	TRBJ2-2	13	ASSLAGAHTGELF
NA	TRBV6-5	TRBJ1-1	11	ASSRDSNTEAF
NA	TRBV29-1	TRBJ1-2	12	SVVAGQGAHGYT
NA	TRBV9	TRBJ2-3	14	ASSVEGLAGPRAQY
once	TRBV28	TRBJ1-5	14	ASSIKGQGESQPQH
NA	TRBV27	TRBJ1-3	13	ASSRGGHSGNTIY
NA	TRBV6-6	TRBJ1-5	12	ASRTGRGNQPQH
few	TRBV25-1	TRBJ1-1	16	ASSSSAGWGLGNTEAF
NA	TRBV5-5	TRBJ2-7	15	ASSLAAQWGHSPEQY
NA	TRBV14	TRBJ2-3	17	ASSPWGTSGIRGPDTQY
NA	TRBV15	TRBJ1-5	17	ATSRARIPWMQGNQPQH